This TCR beta chain appears in the sequencing data of a study of vaccination and CD4 T cells after COVID-19. The CDR3 contains 11 residues. Trimming removed 8 bases from V and 8 bases from J; junction bases left unmatched: 8. CDR1 is GTSNPN and CDR2 is SVGIG in the germline V gene (reference sequence). Treatment indicated: approximately nine-day PBMC culture with coronavirus spike peptide pools or control peptides (ViraFEST assay). One should note that the unexposed donor's CD4+ T cells were collected before the COVID-19 pandemic (2011-2018). ViraFEST used peptide pools to expand antigen-specific T cells and subsequently sequenced their TCRs. Sequenced with the Oncomine TCR Beta short-read assay was DNA taken from cultured CD4+ T cells. TCRdb independently ran MiXCR on the PCR reads; one entry per CDR3 protein. The sample comprises some 7,900 distinct CDR3 sequences, 25% to 35% of which are singletons, and about 30% rests with the top ten.

This clonotype was seen a few times. Antigen specificity is unknown. This sequence joins TRBV30 and TRBJ1-2, with 7 bases identical to TRBD1. The clonotype was recovered from a human donor in good health. Sequencing was done on a sample of CD4+ T cells from blood, cultured in vitro. CDR3 nucleotide sequence: TGTGCCCACGACAGGGAAGAAGGCTACACCTTC. Amino acid sequence: CAHDREEGYTF.